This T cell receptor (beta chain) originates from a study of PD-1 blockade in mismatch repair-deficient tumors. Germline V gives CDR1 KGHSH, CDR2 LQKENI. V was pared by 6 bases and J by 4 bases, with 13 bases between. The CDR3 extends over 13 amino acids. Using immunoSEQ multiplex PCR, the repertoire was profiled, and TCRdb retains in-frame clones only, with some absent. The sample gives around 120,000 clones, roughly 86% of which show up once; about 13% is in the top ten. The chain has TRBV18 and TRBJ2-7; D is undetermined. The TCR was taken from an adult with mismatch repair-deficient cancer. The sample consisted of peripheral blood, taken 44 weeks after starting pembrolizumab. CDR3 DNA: TGTGCCAGCTCCTCGAGGCAGGTTTACGAGCAGTACTTC. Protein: CASSSRQVYEQYF.